This T cell receptor (beta chain) stems from a study of shared clonotypes between healthy human individuals. The assay was immunoSEQ multiplex PCR, and TCRdb's table has in-frame clones only and misses some. The sample lists a few million clones; approximately 90% were seen once. V dropped 5 bases and J dropped 8 bases, with 30 bases sitting between them. This CDR3 contains 18 residues. CDR1 is LNHDA and CDR2 is SQIVND in the germline V gene (reference sequence). Sequenced: naive CD4+ T cells sorted from blood. Sample subset: CD45RA+ positively selected. The receptor comes from a man aged 18 to 35 in good health. V usage is TRBV19 and J usage is TRBJ1-2; D may be TRBD1 (5 bases). CDR3 protein: CASSGQGRNANGVLGYTF. CDR3 bases: TGTGCCAGTAGTGGCCAGGGACGAAACGCGAATGGCGTTCTAGGCTACACCTTC.